The clone carrying this T cell receptor beta chain appeared once. Random hexamers served to reverse transcribe about 0.5 to 1 ug RNA. A multiplex approach, immunoSEQ multiplex PCR, amplified TCR beta CDR3 across 54 Vbeta and 13 Jbeta. A single record per CDR3 protein comes from TCRdb applying MiXCR to the immunoSEQ multiplex PCR reads. The sample shows about 180,000 distinct CDR3 sequences, roughly 95% of them seen only once. The data belong to a study of CD8 T cells in Susac syndrome. The CDR3 consists of 13 residues. Germline V gene sequence: CDR1 SQVTM, CDR2 ANQGSEA. Trimming pared 4 bases from V and 0 bases from J, leaving 9 bases between.

The sequence was obtained from a human donor with multiple sclerosis. The chain is built from TRBV29-1 and TRBJ1-1; tentatively, D is TRBD1 (5 bases). Sequencing used CD4+ T cells from PBMCs. Here the CDR3 reads CSVVGALNTEAFF. The CDR3 nucleotides read TGCAGCGTTGTCGGGGCACTGAACACTGAAGCTTTCTTT. Together with reference TRBV29-1 and TRBJ1-1, the CDR3 gives the full variable domain: SAVISQKPSRDICQRGTSLTIQCQVDSQVTMMFWYRQQPGQSLTLIATANQGSEATYESGFVIDKFPISRPNLTFSTLTVSNMSPEDSSIYLCSVVGALNTEAFFGQGTRLTVV.